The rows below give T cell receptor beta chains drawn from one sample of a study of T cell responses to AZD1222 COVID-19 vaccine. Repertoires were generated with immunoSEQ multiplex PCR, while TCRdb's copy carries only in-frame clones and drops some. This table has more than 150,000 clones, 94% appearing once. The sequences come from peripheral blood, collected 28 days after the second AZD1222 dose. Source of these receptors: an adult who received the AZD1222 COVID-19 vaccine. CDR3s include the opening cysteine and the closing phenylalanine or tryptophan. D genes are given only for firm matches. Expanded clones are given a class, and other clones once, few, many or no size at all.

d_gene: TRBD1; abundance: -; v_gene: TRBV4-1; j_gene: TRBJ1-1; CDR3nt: TGCGCCAGCAGCCAAAAAGGTCAGACACAGACAGGGCGAGCTTTCTTT; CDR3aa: CASSQKGQTQTGRAFF
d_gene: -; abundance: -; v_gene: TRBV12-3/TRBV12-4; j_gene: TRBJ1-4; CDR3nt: TGTGCCAGCAGTTTAATGGGGGGGGAAAAACTGTTTTTT; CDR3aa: CASSLMGGEKLFF
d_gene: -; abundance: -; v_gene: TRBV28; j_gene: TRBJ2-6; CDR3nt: TGTGCCAGCAGTCCACTTCCGGGTCGAAACCACCTAAACTCTGGGGCCAACGTCCTGACTTTC; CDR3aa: CASSPLPGRNHLNSGANVLTF
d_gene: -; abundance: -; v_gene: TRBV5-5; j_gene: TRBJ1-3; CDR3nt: TGTGCCAGCAGCGCGGGGGTCTCTGGAAACACCATATATTTT; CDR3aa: CASSAGVSGNTIYF
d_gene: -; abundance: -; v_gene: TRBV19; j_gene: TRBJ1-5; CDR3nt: TGTGCCAGTAGTATGGGCGGCAATCAGCCCCAGCATTTT; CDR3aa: CASSMGGNQPQHF
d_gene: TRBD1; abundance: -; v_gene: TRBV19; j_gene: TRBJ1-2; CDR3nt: TGTGCCAGTAGTATCACTGGGACAGGGTCATATGGCTACACCTTC; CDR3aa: CASSITGTGSYGYTF
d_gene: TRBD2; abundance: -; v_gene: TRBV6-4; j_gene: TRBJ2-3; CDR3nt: TGTGCCAGCAGTGACGTAGCGGGAGAGACAGATACGCAGTATTTT; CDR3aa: CASSDVAGETDTQYF
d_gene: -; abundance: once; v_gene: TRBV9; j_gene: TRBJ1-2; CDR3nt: TGTGCCAGCAGCGTTCGCAGGGACCCGCCTATTTCTAACTATGGCTACACCTTC; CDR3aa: CASSVRRDPPISNYGYTF
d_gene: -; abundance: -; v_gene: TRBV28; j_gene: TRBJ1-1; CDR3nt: TGTGCCAGCAGTTTTACAGGGAACACTGAAGCTTTCTTT; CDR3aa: CASSFTGNTEAFF
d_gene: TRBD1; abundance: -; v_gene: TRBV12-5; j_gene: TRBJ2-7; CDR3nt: TGTGCTAGTGGTTTGGTACTGTCGGGGGACAGGGCATACGAGCAGTACTTC; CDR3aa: CASGLVLSGDRAYEQYF
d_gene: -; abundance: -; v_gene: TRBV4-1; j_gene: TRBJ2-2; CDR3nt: TGCGCCAGCAGCCAAGCTGGAGGTCCCGCGAACGGGGAGCTGTTTTTT; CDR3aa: CASSQAGGPANGELFF
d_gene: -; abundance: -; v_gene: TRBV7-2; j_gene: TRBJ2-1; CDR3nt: TGTGCCAGCAGGATACAGGTTGGCGGGGCAGGTTACAATGAGCAGTTCTTC; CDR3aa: CASRIQVGGAGYNEQFF
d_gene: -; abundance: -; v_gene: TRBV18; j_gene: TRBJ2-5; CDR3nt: TGTGCCAGCTCCCTTATCGGGGTGCAAAGGGAGACCCAGTACTTC; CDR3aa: CASSLIGVQRETQYF
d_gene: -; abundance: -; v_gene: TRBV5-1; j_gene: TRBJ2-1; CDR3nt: TGCGCCAGCAGCTTTAACACAGCCCCATCCTACAATGAGCAGTTCTTC; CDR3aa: CASSFNTAPSYNEQFF
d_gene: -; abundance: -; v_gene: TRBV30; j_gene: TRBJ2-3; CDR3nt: TGTGCCTGGACCCCCGGTACAGATACGCAGTATTTT; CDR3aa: CAWTPGTDTQYF
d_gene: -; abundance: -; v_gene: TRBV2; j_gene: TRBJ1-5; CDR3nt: TGTGCCAGCAGTGAAGGGCTTAGCAATCAGCCCCAGCATTTT; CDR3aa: CASSEGLSNQPQHF
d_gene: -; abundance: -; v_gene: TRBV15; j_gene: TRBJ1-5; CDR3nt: TGTGCCACCAGGGAGGAAAGGGTTAGCAATCAGCCCCAGCATTTT; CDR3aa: CATREERVSNQPQHF
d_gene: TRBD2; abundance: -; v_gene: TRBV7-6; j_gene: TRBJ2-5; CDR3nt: TGTGCCAGCAGCGGGACTAGCGGGGGCCCGACCCAGTACTTC; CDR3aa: CASSGTSGGPTQYF
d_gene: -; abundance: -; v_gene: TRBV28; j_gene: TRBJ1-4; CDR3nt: TGTGCCAGCAGTTTAATTAGCGGTTCTGAAAAACTGTTTTTT; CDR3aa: CASSLISGSEKLFF
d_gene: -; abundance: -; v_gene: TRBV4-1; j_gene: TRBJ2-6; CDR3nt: TGCGCCAGCAGCCCCGGGGCTGCGGGTGGGAGGGCCAACGTCCTGACTTTC; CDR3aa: CASSPGAAGGRANVLTF
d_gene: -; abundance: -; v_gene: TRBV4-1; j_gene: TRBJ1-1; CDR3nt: TGCGCCAGCAGCCAAGATCGTGTGATGGACACTGAAGCTTTCTTT; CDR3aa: CASSQDRVMDTEAFF
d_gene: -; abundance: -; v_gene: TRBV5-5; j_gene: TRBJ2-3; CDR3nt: TGTGCCAGCAGCTTGCCCTGGAATTGGGGAACAGATACGCAGTATTTT; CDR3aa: CASSLPWNWGTDTQYF
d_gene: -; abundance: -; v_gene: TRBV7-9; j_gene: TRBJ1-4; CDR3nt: TGTGCCAGCAGCCTCCGGGACAACCAACAAAAACTGTTTTTT; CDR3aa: CASSLRDNQQKLFF
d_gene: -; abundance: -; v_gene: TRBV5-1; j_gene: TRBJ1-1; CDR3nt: TGCGCCAGCAGCTCGGGTGGACGTGGCACTGAAGCTTTCTTT; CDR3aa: CASSSGGRGTEAFF
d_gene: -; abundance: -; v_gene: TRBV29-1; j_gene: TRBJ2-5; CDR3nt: TGCAGCTCCTGTGGGTTACAAGAGACCCAGTACTTC; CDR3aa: CSSCGLQETQYF
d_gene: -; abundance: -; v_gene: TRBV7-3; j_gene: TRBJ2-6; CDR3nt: TGTGCCAGCAGCTTGGGCCTTGGGGCTATCTCTGGGGCCAACGTCCTGACTTTC; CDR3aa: CASSLGLGAISGANVLTF
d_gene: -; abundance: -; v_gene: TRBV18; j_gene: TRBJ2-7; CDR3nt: TGTGCCAGCTCACCACCGGCCAGCCCCTACGAGCAGTACTTC; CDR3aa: CASSPPASPYEQYF
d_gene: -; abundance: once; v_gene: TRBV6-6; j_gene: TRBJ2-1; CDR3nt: TGTGCCAGCAGTTCGGGTGTTAGTGGATTCATCGATGAGCAGTTCTTC; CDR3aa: CASSSGVSGFIDEQFF
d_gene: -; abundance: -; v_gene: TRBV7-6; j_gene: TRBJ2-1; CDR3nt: TGTGCCAGCAGCTTACAGGGATCGAATGAGCAGTTCTTC; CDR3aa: CASSLQGSNEQFF
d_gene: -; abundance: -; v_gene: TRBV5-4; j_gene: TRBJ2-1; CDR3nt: TGTGCCAGCAGCCCCTCTGGGGGCAGCAATGAGCAGTTCTTC; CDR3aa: CASSPSGGSNEQFF
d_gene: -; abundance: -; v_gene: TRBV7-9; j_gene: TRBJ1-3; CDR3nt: TGTGCCAGCAGCTTATCAGGGGACATACAAGGAAACACCATATATTTT; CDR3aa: CASSLSGDIQGNTIYF
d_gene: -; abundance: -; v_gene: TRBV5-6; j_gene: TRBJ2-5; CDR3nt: TGTGCCAGCAGCTTGGATGCGCAGGGAAGGGAGACCCAGTACTTC; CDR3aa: CASSLDAQGRETQYF
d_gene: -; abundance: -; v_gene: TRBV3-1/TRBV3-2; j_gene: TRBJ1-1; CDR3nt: TGTGCCAGCAGCCAGTACAGGACGGAGAACACTGAAGCTTTCTTT; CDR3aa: CASSQYRTENTEAFF
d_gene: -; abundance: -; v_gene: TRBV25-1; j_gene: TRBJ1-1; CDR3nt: TGTGCCAGCAGTGCGGGGCTGAACACTGAAGCTTTCTTT; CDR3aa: CASSAGLNTEAFF
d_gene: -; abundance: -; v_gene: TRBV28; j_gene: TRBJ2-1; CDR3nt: TGTGCCAGCAGCGCGGCGGGGACCTCCTACAATGAGCAGTTCTTC; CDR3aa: CASSAAGTSYNEQFF
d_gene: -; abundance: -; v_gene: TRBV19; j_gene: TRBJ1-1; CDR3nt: TGTGCCAGTAGCAAAAGTCCGGGACCACCCCCAAACACTGAAGCTTTCTTT; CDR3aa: CASSKSPGPPPNTEAFF
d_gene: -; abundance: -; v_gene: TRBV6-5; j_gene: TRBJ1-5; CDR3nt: TGTGCCAGCAAAGGGAATCCGGAGATCAATCAGCCCCAGCATTTT; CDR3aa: CASKGNPEINQPQHF
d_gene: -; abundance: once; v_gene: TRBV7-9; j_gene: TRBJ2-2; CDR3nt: TGTGCCAGCAGCTACGGCACCAGGGAGCTGTTTTTT; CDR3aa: CASSYGTRELFF
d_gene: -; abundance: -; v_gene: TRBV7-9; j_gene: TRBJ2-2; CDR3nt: TGTGCCAGCAGCTTCGGCAGGGGGAACACCGGGGAGCTGTTTTTT; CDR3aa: CASSFGRGNTGELFF
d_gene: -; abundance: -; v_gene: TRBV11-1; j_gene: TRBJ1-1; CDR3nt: TGTGCCAGCAAAGGGAAACAGGGTTTAAACACTGAAGCTTTCTTT; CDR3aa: CASKGKQGLNTEAFF
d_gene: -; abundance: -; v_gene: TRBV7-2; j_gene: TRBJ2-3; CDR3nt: TGTGCCAGCAGCTTGCAATTCACAGATACGCAGTATTTT; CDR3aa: CASSLQFTDTQYF
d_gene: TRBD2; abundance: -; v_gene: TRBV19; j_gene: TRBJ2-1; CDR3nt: TGTGCCAGTAGTCCAGATAGCGGGAGTTATTTGAATGAGCAGTTCTTC; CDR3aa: CASSPDSGSYLNEQFF
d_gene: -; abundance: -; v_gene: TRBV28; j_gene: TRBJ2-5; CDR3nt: TGTGCCAGCAGGCTAGGGACCCAAGAGACCCAGTACTTC; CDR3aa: CASRLGTQETQYF
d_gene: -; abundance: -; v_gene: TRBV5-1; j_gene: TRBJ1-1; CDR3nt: TGCGCCAGCAGCTTGGAGGCTTGGGGGGCCGCTGAAGCTTTCTTT; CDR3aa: CASSLEAWGAAEAFF
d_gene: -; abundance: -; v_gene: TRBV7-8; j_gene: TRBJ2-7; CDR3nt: TGTGCCAGCAGCCGAGACTGGTCCTCCTACGAGCAGTACTTC; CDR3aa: CASSRDWSSYEQYF
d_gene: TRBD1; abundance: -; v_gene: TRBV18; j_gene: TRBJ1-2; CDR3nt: TGTGCCAGCTCACCCCGGGACAGGGATGGCTACACCTTC; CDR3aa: CASSPRDRDGYTF
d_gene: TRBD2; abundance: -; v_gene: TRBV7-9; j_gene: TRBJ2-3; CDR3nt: TGTGCCAGCAGCCCTTACCGGACTAGTTCCGATACGCAGTATTTT; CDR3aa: CASSPYRTSSDTQYF
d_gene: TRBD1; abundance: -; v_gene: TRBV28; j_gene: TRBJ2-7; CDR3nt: TGTGCCAGCAGTCCATCTGGACAGGGGTCCTACGAGCAGTACTTC; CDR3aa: CASSPSGQGSYEQYF
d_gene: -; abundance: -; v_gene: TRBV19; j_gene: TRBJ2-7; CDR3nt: TGTGCCAGTAGTGTGGGAGATCAATACGAGCAGTACTTC; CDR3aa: CASSVGDQYEQYF